Sample share makes the clone carrying this TCR beta chain medium-sized. Its antigen is currently unknown. From the germline J gene comes the end of the CDR3, since the read stops 3 residues before it. Germline loops: CDR1 DFQATT, CDR2 SNEGSKA (reference sequence). The germline V and J ends were trimmed by 1 base and 6 bases, with 12 bases remaining between them. There are 14 residues in the CDR3. Profiling relied on immunoSEQ multiplex PCR, and the TCRdb table lists in-frame clones only, not all of them. The table lists fewer than 40,000 clones, no singletons, with around 6.7% in the top ten. Replacement immunoglobulin had been given to every CVID subject for at least one year. The data were obtained in a study of T cell clonality in common variable immunodeficiency. General study results and limits: In common variable immunodeficiency, TCR beta chains reportedly carried fewer deletions and N-nucleotide insertions. Compared with healthy controls, CVID subjects showed increased TCRbeta clonality, mostly in about a third. CVID subjects shared fewer TCRbeta clones than healthy controls did. Repertoire-complication correlations in CVID were limited by patient heterogeneity.

The TCR originated in a human donor with common variable immunodeficiency. Specimen: peripheral blood mononuclear cells. The chain couples TRBV20-1 to TRBJ2-2; TRBD2 might be the D (5 bases). The CDR3: CSARGSSVAGELFF. The sequenced CDR3 bases are TGCAGTGCTAGAGGTAGTAGCGTCGCCGGGGAG.